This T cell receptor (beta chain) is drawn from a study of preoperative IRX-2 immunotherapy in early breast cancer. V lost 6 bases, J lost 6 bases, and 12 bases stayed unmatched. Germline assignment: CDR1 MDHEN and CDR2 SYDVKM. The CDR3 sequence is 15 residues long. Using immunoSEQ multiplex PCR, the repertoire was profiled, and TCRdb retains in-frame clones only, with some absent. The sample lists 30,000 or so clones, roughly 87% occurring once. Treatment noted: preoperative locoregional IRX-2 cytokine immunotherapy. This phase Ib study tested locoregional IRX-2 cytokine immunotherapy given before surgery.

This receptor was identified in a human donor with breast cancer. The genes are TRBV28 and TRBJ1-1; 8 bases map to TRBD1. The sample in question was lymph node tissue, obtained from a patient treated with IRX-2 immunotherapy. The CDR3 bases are TGTGCCAGCAGCTCGACAGGGGAAAGGTGGGCTGAAGCTTTCTTT. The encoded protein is CASSSTGERWAEAFF.